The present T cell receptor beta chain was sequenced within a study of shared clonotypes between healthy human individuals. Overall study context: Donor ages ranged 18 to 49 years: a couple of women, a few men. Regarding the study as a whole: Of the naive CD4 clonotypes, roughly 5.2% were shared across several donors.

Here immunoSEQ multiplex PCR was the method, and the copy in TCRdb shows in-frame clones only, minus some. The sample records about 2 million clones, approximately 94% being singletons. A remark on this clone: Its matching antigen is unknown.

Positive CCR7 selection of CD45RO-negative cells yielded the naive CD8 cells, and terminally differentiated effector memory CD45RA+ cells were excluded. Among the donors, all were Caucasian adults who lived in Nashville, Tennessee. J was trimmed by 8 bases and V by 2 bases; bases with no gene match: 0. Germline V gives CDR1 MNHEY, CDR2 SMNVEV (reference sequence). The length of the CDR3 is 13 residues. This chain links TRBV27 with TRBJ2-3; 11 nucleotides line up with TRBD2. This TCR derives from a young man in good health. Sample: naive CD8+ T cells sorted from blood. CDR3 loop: CASSLLAGGTQYF. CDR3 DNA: TGTGCCAGCAGTTTACTAGCGGGGGGTACGCAGTATTTT.